This T cell receptor beta chain was sequenced in a study of shared clonotypes between healthy human individuals. Study-wide context: CD4 naive and memory got three plates each, CD8 naive two, CD8 memory one. Overall study findings and caveats: Enrolling few donors narrowed the genetic and exposure-history diversity that was represented. Generation probability values for non-shared clonotypes were lower than those for clonotypes shared by all four donors.

Here immunoSEQ multiplex PCR was the method, and the copy in TCRdb shows in-frame clones only, minus some. The sample includes about 2.1 million clones, 85% to 95% of them seen just once. Comment on this clone: What it recognizes is unknown.

CD45RO negativity and positive selection for CCR7 defined naive CD8 cells, a population that excluded terminally differentiated effector memory CD45RA+ cells. Looked up from germline, CDR1 is SGDLS and CDR2 is YYNGEE. This CDR3 has 15 residues. V was clipped by 4 bases and J by 7 bases, with 17 bases between them. The chain has TRBV9 and TRBJ2-2; D possibly corresponds to TRBD2 (6 bases). Material for sequencing was naive CD8+ T cells from PBMCs. The clonotype originates from a man younger than 35 in good health. Some clones in this sample may be carry-over from other donors' samples. This chain's CDR3 is CASSPRRLVHGELFF. The CDR3 DNA follows: TGTGCCAGCAGCCCCCGGAGACTAGTCCACGGGGAGCTGTTTTTT.